The source of this T cell receptor beta chain is a study of shared clonotypes between healthy human individuals. Here immunoSEQ multiplex PCR was the method, and the copy in TCRdb shows in-frame clones only, minus some. The sample records about 1.5 million clones, under 99% being singletons. Study-wide results and limits: The generation probabilities recorded for non-shared clonotypes fell below those of clonotypes shared by all four donors. Naive subsets tended to show greater estimated richness than memory subsets.

To note about this clone: The antigen remains unidentified.

There were only Caucasian adults among the donors, and all lived in Nashville, Tennessee. The sequenced sample was naive CD4+ T cells sorted from blood. Subset of the sample: CD45RA+ positively selected. The sequence was collected from a young man in good health.

CDR3: CASSPRHISTTSGETQYF. The CDR3 DNA sequence: TGTGCCAGCAGCCCCAGGCATATAAGTACGACTAGCGGCGAGACCCAGTACTTC. The rearrangement links TRBV7-7 to TRBJ2-5; 9 bases fit TRBD2. J was trimmed by 5 bases and V by 5 bases; bases with no gene match: 18. CDR1 is SSHAT, CDR2 FNYEAQ, per germline (reference sequence). This CDR3 has 18 amino acids. The variable domain in full, completed from reference TRBV7-7 and TRBJ2-5, reads GAGVSQSPRYKVTKRGQDVTLRCDPISSHATLYWYQQALGQGPEFLTYFNYEAQPDKSGLPSDRFSAERPEGSISTLTIQRTEQRDSAMYRCASSPRHISTTSGETQYFGPGTRLLVL.